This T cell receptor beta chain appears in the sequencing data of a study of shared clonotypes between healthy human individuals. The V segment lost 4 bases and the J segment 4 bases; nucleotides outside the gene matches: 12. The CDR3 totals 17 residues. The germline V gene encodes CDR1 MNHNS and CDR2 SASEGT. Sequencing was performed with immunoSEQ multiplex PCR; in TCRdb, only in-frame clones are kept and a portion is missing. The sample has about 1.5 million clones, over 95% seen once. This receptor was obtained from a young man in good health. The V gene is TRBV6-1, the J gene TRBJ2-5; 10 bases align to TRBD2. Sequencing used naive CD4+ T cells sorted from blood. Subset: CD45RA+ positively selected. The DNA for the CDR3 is TGTGCCAGCAGTGGGCGTGGGTCTAGCGGGAGAATAGAGACCCAGTACTTC. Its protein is CASSGRGSSGRIETQYF.